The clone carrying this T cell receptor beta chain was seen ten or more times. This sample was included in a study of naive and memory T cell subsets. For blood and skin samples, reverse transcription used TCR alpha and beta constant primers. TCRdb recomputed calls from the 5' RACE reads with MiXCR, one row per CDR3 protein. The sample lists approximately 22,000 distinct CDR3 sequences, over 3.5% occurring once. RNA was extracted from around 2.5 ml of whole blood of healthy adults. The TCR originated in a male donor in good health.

The CDR3 bases are TGTGCCAGCAACCGAGGACAGGGAAATCAGCCCCAGCATTTT. Its protein is CASNRGQGNQPQHF. J is TRBJ1-5 and V is TRBV6-2 or TRBV6-3; the match to TRBD1 covers 8 bases. Germline V gene lookup returns CDR1 MNHEY and CDR2 SVGEGT. CDR3 length: 14 amino acids. Trimming removed 7 bases from V and 4 bases from J; junction bases left unmatched: 6.